These 2 T cell receptor beta chains were sequenced from one sample in a study of beta chain features in type 1 diabetes. The study reverse transcribed the entire isolated RNA, so it sequenced expressed TCRB transcripts. Only in-frame clones appear in the TCRdb table, and some are missing; sequencing was by immunoSEQ multiplex PCR. The table has around 350,000 clones, around an eighth seen once; the top ten hold 0.017%. The sequencing sample was made of naive CD4+ T cells from blood. The receptor source for this set is a man younger than 30 in good health.

Note on this clone: The same CDR3 is also encoded by other DNA sequences in this sample. The V gene is TRBV5-4, the J gene TRBJ2-5, with 7 bases aligning to TRBD2. CDR3 length: 14 amino acids. Trimming took 0 bases from V and 3 from J; bases not matched to a gene: 2. Germline CDR1 and CDR2: SGHNT and YYREEE (reference sequence). The DNA of the CDR3 is TGTGCCAGCAGCTTGGTGGCGGGAGAAGAGACCCAGTACTTC. Its protein is CASSLVAGEETQYF.

This clone came up a few times. This rearrangement joins TRBV5-1 to TRBJ2-2; 7 bases agree with TRBD2. With V trimmed by 3 bases and J by 4 bases, 6 bases remained unmatched. The CDR3 is 15 amino acids. CDR1 and CDR2 from the germline V gene are SGHRS and YFSETQ. This CDR3 reads CASSSTSLATGELFF. The CDR3 DNA reads as TGCGCCAGCAGCTCGACTAGCTTGGCCACCGGGGAGCTGTTTTTT.